Listed here is a single TCR beta chain. This entry comes from a study of cytomegalovirus exposure and HLA in healthy donors. The PCR made use of 60 Vbeta and 13 Jbeta primers. Profiled with immunoSEQ multiplex PCR; TCRdb holds only in-frame clones, not every one. This listing includes around 70,000 clones. The CDR3 length is 12 residues. The germline V gene has CDR1 GTSNPN and CDR2 SVGIG (reference sequence). V lost 0 bases and J 6 bases, leaving 9 bases between the germline ends. V usage is TRBV30 and J usage is TRBJ2-7; D is uncertain. The sample was PBMCs. The TCR comes from a boy between 10 and 17 years old in good health and CMV-seronegative. In nucleotides, the CDR3 is TGTGCCTGGAGTGTATCCGTGGCCGAGCAGTACTTC. It translates to CAWSVSVAEQYF.